These T cell receptor beta chains were read from a single sample in a study of T cells in Graves' hyperthyroidism and ophthalmopathy. A single record per CDR3 protein comes from TCRdb applying MiXCR to the multiplex PCR reads. Altogether roughly 640,000 distinct CDR3 sequences are present, around 15% being singletons, with the ten largest covering around 3.5%. Sequenced: blood. The receptors were gathered from a woman aged 40-49 years with Graves' ophthalmopathy. Both conserved end residues are part of each CDR3.

cdr3_aa j_call v_call
CSGQGRTQYF TRBJ2-3 TRBV20-1
CASNPDRGELDQPQHF TRBJ1-5 TRBV27
CASSLTQIEQYF TRBJ2-7 TRBV5-1
CSATPPSETQYF TRBJ2-5 TRBV20-1
CASSLWTGKEETQYF TRBJ2-5 TRBV28
CASSPLSGYVEQFF TRBJ2-1 TRBV18
CSAVPVSGAYEQYF TRBJ2-7 TRBV20-1
CASSSRTATPLQQETQYF TRBJ2-5 TRBV6-2/TRBV6-3
CAISRGTGGRNEQFF TRBJ2-1 TRBV10-3
CASSQDQRGGSNQETQYF TRBJ2-5 TRBV4-1
CAWIRDRTNYGYTF TRBJ1-2 TRBV30
CASSLDWGTGWNTEAFF TRBJ1-1 TRBV7-9
CASSLVKDSLMNTEAFF TRBJ1-1 TRBV5-6
CASSQEGQGLSYEQYF TRBJ2-7 TRBV4-1
CASSQRSGTITGELFF TRBJ2-2 TRBV7-2
CASVYYREGEQFF TRBJ2-1 TRBV12-3/TRBV12-4
CASSTGLAGGTDTQYF TRBJ2-3 TRBV7-9
CASSQGPDSGNTIYF TRBJ1-3 TRBV6-2/TRBV6-3
CASSSSGQVFTQYF TRBJ2-3 TRBV28
CASSAGTSDTQYF TRBJ2-3 TRBV5-1
CASSVTGWDTEAFF TRBJ1-1 TRBV2
CSARDSAATNEKLFF TRBJ1-4 TRBV20-1
CASSQEQGPYEAFF TRBJ1-1 TRBV14
CSARDPWGREAGELFF TRBJ2-2 TRBV20-1
CASSLTGIRTDTQYF TRBJ2-3 TRBV7-9
CASSPPGVGTDTQYF TRBJ2-3 TRBV18
CASSYSGGTGTEAFF TRBJ1-1 TRBV6-2/TRBV6-3
CASSLSGTDYEQYF TRBJ2-7 TRBV7-9
CASSSNYGQGGGYTF TRBJ1-2 TRBV12-3/TRBV12-4
CASGSGGSPLTGNTIYF TRBJ1-3 TRBV12-5
CASSLVASGVTYNEQFF TRBJ2-1 TRBV5-1
CASSQEVGPSGSDTQYF TRBJ2-3 TRBV3-1
CASSYSNAGGYEQYF TRBJ2-7 TRBV6-6
CASTPRSSYEQYF TRBJ2-7 TRBV7-9
CASGSGSSGANVLTF TRBJ2-6 TRBV12-5
CASKGGGAPLHF TRBJ1-6 TRBV19
CSAAKASGSGNEQFF TRBJ2-1 TRBV20-1
CASSATGGAAGELFF TRBJ2-2 TRBV5-6
CASSSRTGGGLTGELFF TRBJ2-2 TRBV11-2
CASNRGGNTGELFF TRBJ2-2 TRBV2
CASSMGQGTYNEQFF TRBJ2-1 TRBV5-1
CSARDAGPGNTIYF TRBJ1-3 TRBV20-1
CASSPPGNFDYGYTF TRBJ1-2 TRBV18
CASSWDSPKEQYF TRBJ2-7 TRBV28
CASTLAGALYNEQFF TRBJ2-1 TRBV5-1
CASSQDRAYGYTF TRBJ1-2 TRBV3-1
CASSLVRDSYNEQFF TRBJ2-1 TRBV5-1
CASTLGTYNEQFF TRBJ2-1 TRBV2
CSARGTSGSYEQYF TRBJ2-7 TRBV20-1
CASSFPGKQFF TRBJ2-1 TRBV4-1
CASSAGTGGVGNQPQHF TRBJ1-5 TRBV6-1
CSAYRGANEQFF TRBJ2-1 TRBV20-1
CASSLAGRWTEAFF TRBJ1-1 TRBV5-6